Listed below are T cell receptor beta chains from one sample, sequenced in a study of cytomegalovirus exposure and HLA in healthy donors. Measured with immunoSEQ multiplex PCR; TCRdb has only the in-frame clones, and not every one. The sample holds 170,000 or so clones, over 70% seen once. Source material: PBMCs. Every receptor here comes from a woman aged 30 to 39 in good health and CMV-seropositive. The CDR3 runs from the conserved cysteine through the conserved F or W. A D gene is named only where the DNA matches it firmly. Expanded clones get a size class; other rows say once, few or many, or leave the size out.

>few|.|TRBJ1-5|TRBV30
CAWGLGGNQPQHF
TGTGCCTGGGGACTCGGGGGCAATCAGCCCCAGCATTTT
>.|.|TRBJ2-3|TRBV7-2
CASSLLRISTDTQYF
TGTGCCAGCAGCTTATTGCGTATTAGCACAGATACGCAGTATTTT
>.|TRBD1|TRBJ1-5|TRBV5-5
CASSLGPGQGSPQHF
TGTGCCAGCAGCTTGGGACCGGGACAGGGGAGTCCCCAGCATTTT
>.|TRBD1|TRBJ2-3|TRBV5-5
CASSLGTGADTQYF
TGTGCCAGCAGCCTAGGCACAGGGGCAGATACGCAGTATTTT
>.|TRBD1|TRBJ1-4|TRBV19
CASSIVVRQGREKLFF
TGTGCCAGTAGTATAGTGGTGCGACAGGGACGTGAAAAACTGTTTTTT
>.|TRBD1|TRBJ1-5|TRBV7-2
CASSLALSRGLVNQPQHF
TGTGCCAGCAGCTTAGCGCTAAGCAGGGGGCTGGTCAATCAGCCCCAGCATTTT
>.|TRBD2|TRBJ2-7|TRBV7-8
CASSSGLAGLDEQYF
TGTGCCAGCAGCTCTGGACTAGCGGGACTTGACGAGCAGTACTTC
>.|.|TRBJ2-7|TRBV10-3
CAIREGGGEQYF
TGTGCCATCCGTGAGGGAGGAGGCGAGCAGTACTTC
>.|TRBD2|TRBJ2-3|TRBV30
CAWSPDPGLAGSTDTQYF
TGTGCCTGGAGTCCAGACCCGGGACTAGCGGGGTCCACAGATACGCAGTATTTT
>.|.|TRBJ1-1|TRBV28
CASRGLNTEAFF
TGTGCCAGCAGGGGCCTGAACACTGAAGCTTTCTTT
>.|.|TRBJ1-2|TRBV28
CASREGSAGVNYGYTF
TGTGCCAGCAGGGAGGGATCGGCAGGCGTTAACTATGGCTACACCTTC
>.|TRBD1|TRBJ2-5|TRBV28
CASRTGTGVETQYF
TGTGCCAGCAGAACCGGGACAGGGGTAGAGACCCAGTACTTC
>.|TRBD1|TRBJ1-2|TRBV4-2
CASSQALQGANYGYTF
TGTGCCAGCAGCCAAGCTCTACAGGGGGCTAACTATGGCTACACCTTC
>.|.|TRBJ1-4|TRBV6-5
CASSYRGAGEKLFF
TGTGCCAGCAGTTACCGGGGGGCCGGTGAAAAACTGTTTTTT
>.|.|TRBJ1-1|TRBV5-1
CASSLVGGDTEAFF
TGCGCCAGCAGCTTGGTAGGGGGGGACACTGAAGCTTTCTTT
>.|.|TRBJ1-2|TRBV4-3
CASSQETGSVYGYTF
TGCGCCAGCAGCCAAGAAACAGGGTCAGTCTATGGCTACACCTTC
>.|TRBD2|TRBJ2-1|TRBV7-6
CASSLTGTSGGNEQFF
TGTGCCAGCAGCTTAACGGGGACTAGCGGGGGGAATGAGCAGTTCTTC
>.|.|TRBJ1-2|TRBV6-5
CASSRGAGGYTF
TGTGCCAGCAGTCGGGGGGCGGGTGGCTACACCTTC
>.|.|TRBJ2-7|TRBV4-2
CASSQESGSTYEQYF
TGTGCCAGCAGCCAAGAAAGTGGGAGCACCTACGAGCAGTACTTC
>.|TRBD1|TRBJ2-1|TRBV28
CASSETGAAYNEQFF
TGTGCCAGCAGTGAGACAGGGGCCGCCTACAATGAGCAGTTCTTC
>.|TRBD2|TRBJ2-5|TRBV11-3
CASSQAGGFGTQYF
TGTGCCAGCAGCCAAGCGGGAGGATTTGGGACCCAGTACTTC
>.|.|TRBJ2-7|TRBV9
CASSRADSYEQYF
TGTGCCAGCTCCAGGGCTGATTCCTACGAGCAGTACTTC
>.|.|TRBJ2-3|TRBV11-2
CASSQRDTQYF
TGTGCCAGCAGCCAGAGGGATACGCAGTATTTT
>.|TRBD2|TRBJ2-1|TRBV19
CASRTTSGRMNEQFF
TGTGCCAGTAGGACGACTAGCGGGAGAATGAATGAGCAGTTCTTC
>.|.|TRBJ1-5|TRBV29-1
CSVQVDSNQPQHF
TGCAGCGTACAGGTAGATAGCAATCAGCCCCAGCATTTT
>.|TRBD1|TRBJ1-2|TRBV4-1
CASSPRQGSYGYTF
TGCGCCAGCAGCCCGCGACAGGGAAGCTATGGCTACACCTTC
>.|TRBD2|TRBJ2-1|TRBV6-5
CASSYSSGIGYNEQFF
TGTGCCAGCAGTTACTCGAGCGGGATTGGCTACAATGAGCAGTTCTTC
>.|.|TRBJ1-5|TRBV19
CASTPGGKGNQPQHF
TGTGCCAGTACCCCTGGAGGGAAAGGCAATCAGCCCCAGCATTTT
>few|.|TRBJ1-5|TRBV28
CASNEGGNQPQHF
TGTGCCAGCAATGAGGGCGGCAATCAGCCCCAGCATTTT
>once|.|TRBJ2-3|TRBV10-3
CAISEYRQGTDTQYF
TGTGCCATCAGTGAGTATCGGCAGGGCACAGATACGCAGTATTTT
>.|.|TRBJ1-1|TRBV19
CASSTQVVLMNTEAFF
TGTGCCAGTAGTACCCAGGTAGTCCTCATGAACACTGAAGCTTTCTTT
>once|.|TRBJ1-5|TRBV10-1
CASSAGAAGQPQHF
TGCGCCAGCAGCGCAGGGGCGGCGGGTCAGCCCCAGCATTTT
>.|TRBD1|TRBJ1-1|TRBV10-3
CAISESQGGKAEAFF
TGTGCCATCAGTGAGTCCCAGGGGGGAAAAGCTGAAGCTTTCTTT
>.|.|TRBJ2-7|TRBV27
CASRRGGGAYEQYF
TGTGCCAGCAGACGGGGAGGGGGGGCCTACGAGCAGTACTTC
>.|TRBD2|TRBJ2-7|TRBV5-1
CASSPGSSGPQAEQYF
TGCGCCAGCAGCCCGGGGTCTAGCGGTCCCCAGGCCGAGCAGTACTTC
>.|.|TRBJ2-1|TRBV10-3
CAISPGGLGNEQFF
TGTGCCATCAGCCCTGGAGGTCTTGGCAATGAGCAGTTCTTC
>.|TRBD1|TRBJ1-4|TRBV30
CAWSPTGGFRFF
TGTGCCTGGAGTCCCACAGGGGGGTTTCGGTTTTTT
>.|TRBD1|TRBJ2-7|TRBV15
CATSRDTGATYEQYF
TGTGCCACCAGCAGAGATACAGGGGCCACCTACGAGCAGTACTTC
>.|.|TRBJ2-2|TRBV7-6
CATSPGAGPGNTGELFF
TGTGCCACCAGTCCCGGGGCGGGGCCTGGGAACACCGGGGAGCTGTTTTTT